A single sample is the source of the 16 T cell receptor beta chains below, sequenced in a study of blood T cell repertoires in COVID-19. This table comes from immunoSEQ multiplex PCR, and its TCRdb copy is limited to in-frame clones, with some not included. There are over 90,000 clones in the sample; approximately 78% occur only once, and approximately 9.6% lies in the top ten. The sample comprised peripheral blood. The source of these receptors is a man aged 60-69 years with active or convalescent COVID-19.

With regard to this clone: Compared with germline, one end of the junction differs, possibly owing to a read error. The chain has TRBV6-2 or TRBV6-3 and TRBJ2-1; 7 bases map to TRBD2. This CDR3 spans 14 amino acids. The germline V gene encodes CDR1 MNHEY and CDR2 SVGEGT. Written as DNA, the CDR3 is TGTGCCCGCAGCAAAAGCGGCTGGGGGGGGGAGCAGTTCTTC. Translating it yields CARSKSGWGGEQFF.

The V gene is TRBV6-5, the J gene TRBJ2-5, with a weak D call TRBD1 (6 bases). CDR1 is MNHEY and CDR2 is SVGAGI in the germline V gene. The CDR3 covers 14 residues. V lost 6 bases and J lost 7, with 18 bases in between. In DNA form, the CDR3 reads TGTGCCAGCAGGACAGGTCGCTCTCAGGGGACCCAGTACTTC. Protein sequence: CASRTGRSQGTQYF.

This rearrangement joins TRBV12-3 or TRBV12-4 to TRBJ1-4; unclear D gene. The length of the CDR3 is 13 residues. V was pared by 8 bases and J by 0 bases, with 7 bases between. CDR3 sequence: CASRRTTNEKLFF. CDR3 in DNA: TGTGCCAGCCGGAGGACAACTAATGAAAAACTGTTTTTT.

This chain connects TRBV13 to TRBJ2-1; 10 positions agree with TRBD2. With V trimmed by 5 bases and J by 1 base, 5 bases remained unmatched. The CDR3 has 16 amino acids. Germline lookup yields CDR1 PRHDT and CDR2 FYEKMQ (reference sequence). The CDR3 is CASSPKLAGSYNEQFF. The CDR3 nucleotides read TGTGCCAGCAGCCCGAAACTAGCGGGATCCTACAATGAGCAGTTCTTC.

The V gene is TRBV3-1 (or the pseudogene TRBV3-2), the J gene TRBJ2-7, with 11 bases matching TRBD2. The CDR3 has 15 amino acids. The junction had 1 base not matched to a gene; V was cut back by 1 base and J by 2 bases. Per the germline V gene, CDR1 is LGHDT and CDR2 is YNNKEL (reference sequence). The CDR3 here is CASSQVAGGPYEQYF. CDR3 DNA: TGTGCCAGCAGCCAAGTAGCGGGAGGGCCCTACGAGCAGTACTTC.

The chain is built from TRBV3-1 (or the pseudogene TRBV3-2) and TRBJ1-1, with 10 bases lining up with TRBD1. Germline CDR1 LGHDT, CDR2 YNNKEL (reference sequence). This CDR3 has 17 residues. The V and J ends lost 1 base and 1 base, in that order; junction bases with no gene match: 6. CDR3 loop: CASSQGDRGRANTEAFF. The CDR3 region has the DNA TGTGCCAGCAGCCAAGGAGACAGGGGGCGGGCGAACACTGAAGCTTTCTTT.

The chain joins TRBV19 to TRBJ1-2; D remains unclear. In germline, CDR1 is LNHDA, CDR2 SQIVND (reference sequence). V was cut by 4 bases and J by 8 bases, with 23 bases left in between. The CDR3 spans 16 residues. DNA for the CDR3: TGTGCCAGTAGTACCCACCGTGAGGGCCGACTCTGGGGCTACACCTTC. Amino acid sequence: CASSTHREGRLWGYTF.

J is TRBJ2-5 and V is TRBV2, with TRBD1 matching 10 bases. The CDR3 has 14 amino acids. CDR1 SNHLY and CDR2 FYNNEI come from the germline V gene. The trim removed 6 bases at V and 6 bases at J, leaving 7 bases unmatched. CDR3 sequence reads: CASRTGQGVQTQYF. CDR3 nucleotide sequence: TGTGCCAGCAGGACTGGACAGGGGGTCCAGACCCAGTACTTC.

V and J are TRBV7-9 and TRBJ2-7, with D possibly being TRBD2 (5 bases). With 5 bases removed from V and 2 bases from J, the gap between germline ends came to 13 bases. The CDR3 extends over 14 amino acids. Germline V lookup: CDR1 SEHNR, CDR2 FQNEAQ (reference sequence). The CDR3, as DNA: TGTGCCAGCAGCGACTACCATCTTACCTACGAGCAGTACTTC. This codes for CASSDYHLTYEQYF.

The chain employs TRBV9 and TRBJ1-3; 7 positions match TRBD1. From germline, CDR1 is SGDLS and CDR2 YYNGEE. The CDR3 is 15 amino acids. V dropped 0 bases and J dropped 4; count of bases not matched to a gene: 4. The CDR3 sequence is CASSVEGADGNTIYF. CDR3 in DNA: TGTGCCAGCAGCGTAGAGGGGGCAGACGGAAACACCATATATTTT.

V is TRBV27 and J is TRBJ2-2, with TRBD2 matching 9 bases. Trimming removed 4 bases from V and 5 bases from J; junction bases left unmatched: 5. CDR1 and CDR2 (germline): MNHEY, SMNVEV (reference sequence). CDR3 length equals 15 residues. The CDR3 loop is CASSSLAGVTGELFF. In DNA, the CDR3 is TGTGCCAGCAGTTCATTAGCGGGAGTGACCGGGGAGCTGTTTTTT.

The CDR3 nucleotides read TGTGCCAGCAGTGATCGGACTAGCGGGCTTTACAATGAGCAGTTCTTC. It yields the protein CASSDRTSGLYNEQFF. V and J are TRBV27 and TRBJ2-1, with 11 bases identical to TRBD2. The length of the CDR3 is 16 residues. The V gene end was trimmed by 5 bases and the J gene end by 4 bases; junction bases not matched to a gene: 7. Germline V gives CDR1 MNHEY, CDR2 SMNVEV (reference sequence).

This chain links TRBV5-8 with TRBJ2-2; 7 bases line up with TRBD1. V trimming: 1 base; J trimming: 0 bases; junction bases outside the gene matches: 3. Germline values: CDR1 SGHTS, CDR2 YDEGEE. This CDR3 contains 16 residues. The CDR3 here is CASSLYQGANTGELFF. CDR3 bases: TGTGCCAGCAGCTTGTATCAGGGGGCGAACACCGGGGAGCTGTTTTTT.

The J gene is TRBJ2-3, the V gene TRBV4-3, with TRBD2 matching 10 bases. The germline V gene has CDR1 LGHNA and CDR2 YSLEER. Trimming removed 0 bases from V and 4 bases from J; junction bases left unmatched: 7. There are 17 residues in the CDR3. CDR3: CASSQDGGTSESDTQYF. For the CDR3, the DNA is TGCGCCAGCAGCCAAGATGGGGGGACTAGCGAATCAGATACGCAGTATTTT.

This clone was detected a few times. The CDR3 region has the DNA TGTGCCAGCAGTGAATGGGGGACAGGGGGCGCCGAGACCCAGTACTTC. Translated: CASSEWGTGGAETQYF. The rearrangement joins TRBV25-1 to TRBJ2-5, with 12 bases identical to TRBD1. CDR3 length: 16 amino acids. Germline V lookup: CDR1 MGHDK, CDR2 SYGVNS. V gave up 1 base and J gave up 5 bases; unmatched junction bases: 5.

The rearrangement uses TRBV7-8 and TRBJ1-1, with 11 bases matching TRBD1. This CDR3 is 17 amino acids long. CDR1 SGHVS and CDR2 FQNEAQ come from the germline V gene. Trimming at V came to 5 bases and at J to 6 bases, leaving 14 bases not matched to a gene. CDR3 amino acids: CASSHTVDRGRVSEAFF. The CDR3 DNA is TGTGCCAGCAGCCATACGGTGGACAGGGGGCGAGTTTCTGAAGCTTTCTTT.